The clone carrying this T cell receptor beta chain was seen ten or more times. Its antigen is undetermined. This sample was included in a study of T-cell memory formation after mild COVID-19. Study in general: Largely, the TCR clusters proved donor specific. General study findings and limits: Day 15 to 85 contracting clones showed balanced CD4/CD8; later expanders leaned CD4+.

Researchers used 5'RACE with constant-segment primers to make TCR alpha and TCR beta cDNA libraries that carry sample barcodes and UMIs. TCRdb re-derived calls from the 5' RACE reads in MiXCR, one entry per CDR3 protein. This table has about 430,000 distinct CDR3 sequences, about 20% appearing once. The CDR3 runs 15 residues. Per the germline V gene, CDR1 is SEHNR and CDR2 is FQNEAQ (reference sequence). With 6 bases clipped from V and 4 bases from J, the junction kept 11 bases outside the gene matches. The material sequenced was PBMCs or a T cell subset sorted from them (not recorded which). The receptor was isolated from a man in his late teens or twenties who had mild COVID-19 (a few samples of this study predate the infection). Cell type and time point are not known. The chain couples TRBV7-9 to TRBJ2-5, with 7 bases identical to TRBD2. CDR3 sequence: CASRPLSGAGETQYF. The DNA of the CDR3 is TGTGCCAGCAGACCGCTCAGCGGGGCAGGAGAGACCCAGTACTTC.